These 23 T cell receptor beta chains were sequenced from one sample in a study of blood T cells in healthy people across ages. Together with a sample-barcoded 5' primer, a J-beta primer mix was included in a second PCR lasting roughly 6 to 12 cycles. TCRdb fed the 5' RACE reads into MiXCR, producing one record per CDR3 protein. The table shows roughly 640,000 distinct CDR3 sequences, with approximately 30% occurring only once. Input material: blood. All receptors come from a woman over 75 in good health.

This clonotype was observed many times. V usage is TRBV9 and J usage is TRBJ2-7; D gene uncertain. The length of the CDR3 is 13 residues. CDR1 SGDLS and CDR2 YYNGEE come from the germline V gene. With 0 bases removed from V and 0 bases from J, the gap between germline ends came to 4 bases. CDR3 in DNA: TGTGCCAGCAGCGTAGCCCCCTCCTACGAGCAGTACTTC. Residues: CASSVAPSYEQYF.

This clonotype appeared many times. The chain employs TRBV20-1 and TRBJ2-1; 9 bases are shared with TRBD2. V lost 4 bases and J lost 4; bases outside the gene matches: 11. The CDR3 length is 16 residues. Germline-derived CDR1 and CDR2 are DFQATT and SNEGSKA (reference sequence). In DNA form, the CDR3 reads TGCAGTGCTACCTCGGGTGATAGCGGGGGATACAATGAGCAGTTCTTC. Encoded protein: CSATSGDSGGYNEQFF.

On this clonotype itself: A much larger clone differs from this one at a single base, so this may be a read error. Because the CDR3's place on the DNA is in doubt, the DNA is left out and the CDR3 is given as listed by TCRdb. V gene TRBV9 combines with J gene TRBJ2-1; the D call of TRBD1 is as the table states it, not checked on the DNA. The CDR3 is 18 residues long, ends included. Germline CDR1 SGDLS, CDR2 YYNGEE. The CDR3 protein is CASSVGSGTNVGHDERFF.

The rearrangement links TRBV9 to TRBJ1-2, with 8 bases identical to TRBD1. Germline trimming cut 3 bases from V and 6 bases from J; bases unmatched to any gene: 7. From germline, CDR1 is SGDLS and CDR2 YYNGEE. The CDR3 consists of 14 residues. CDR3 sequence: CASSAGQGANGYTF. In nucleotides, the CDR3 is TGTGCCAGCAGCGCTGGACAGGGTGCCAATGGCTACACCTTC.

To note about this clonotype: This may be a read error, as it is one base from a much larger clone. The J gene is TRBJ1-2, the V gene TRBV29-1; D is ambiguous. CDR3 length: 13 residues. CDR1 and CDR2 from the germline V gene are SQVTM and ANQGSEA. V was shortened by 3 bases and J by 4 bases, with 12 bases between the two germline ends. The CDR3: CSVDRQDGYGYTF. In DNA, the CDR3 is TGCAGCGTTGATAGGCAGGACGGCTATGGCTACACCTTC.

The genes are TRBV5-1 and TRBJ2-1; a weak D match, TRBD2 (5 bases). The CDR3 consists of 15 residues. CDR1 and CDR2 from the germline V gene are SGHRS and YFSETQ. V lost 3 bases and J lost 0, with 10 bases in between. The DNA of the CDR3 is TGCGCCAGCAGCTGGGGAGTCAGCTCCTACAATGAGCAGTTCTTC. Its protein is CASSWGVSSYNEQFF.

This clonotype was seen many times. V gene TRBV5-1 combines with J gene TRBJ2-1; tentative D call: TRBD1 (6 bases). There are 13 residues in the CDR3. Deletions cut 7 bases from V and 7 bases from J, with 15 bases between. Germline V gene data show CDR1 as SGHRS and CDR2 as YFSETQ. The CDR3 region is CASWDTRGNEQFF. The CDR3 DNA follows: TGCGCCAGCTGGGACACCCGAGGAAATGAGCAGTTCTTC.

This clonotype occurred a few times. This sequence joins TRBV20-1 and TRBJ1-6, with D hard to call. Germline V gene data show CDR1 as DFQATT and CDR2 as SNEGSKA (reference sequence). Trimming took 0 bases from V and 0 from J, leaving 9 bases between them. This CDR3 spans 16 amino acids. CDR3 DNA sequence: TGCAGTGCTAGAGATTATAGGAGCTCCTATAATTCACCCCTCCACTTT. It encodes CSARDYRSSYNSPLHF.

Comment on this clonotype: Possible read error: a much larger clone is one base away. This chain uses TRBV12-3 or TRBV12-4 with TRBJ2-5, with 7 nucleotides matching TRBD2. J gave up 12 bases and V 1 base, and 8 bases lay outside the gene matches. The CDR3 contains 13 residues. The CDR3 DNA reads as TGTGCCAGCAGTTTAGAGGGAGGGTACGAGGAGTACTTC. Its translation is CASSLEGGYEEYF.

This clonotype was observed many times. This sequence joins TRBV4-1 and TRBJ2-1, with unresolved D. This CDR3 spans 16 amino acids. Trimming pared 0 bases from V and 2 bases from J, leaving 11 bases between. CDR1 is MGHRA and CDR2 is YSYEKL in the germline V gene. Here the CDR3 reads CASSQDVALAYNEQFF. The CDR3 nucleotides are TGCGCCAGCAGCCAAGATGTGGCATTAGCCTACAATGAGCAGTTCTTC.

The DNA of the CDR3 is TGTGCCAGCAGCCTTAGACCTTTTAGCGGGAGCTCCTACGAGCAGTACTTC. It codes for CASSLRPFSGSSYEQYF. The J gene is TRBJ2-7, the V gene TRBV7-9; 9 bases map to TRBD2. The CDR3 consists of 17 residues. The J segment lost 0 bases and the V segment lost 5 bases, leaving 11 bases of the junction unmatched. Germline V gene data show CDR1 as SEHNR and CDR2 as FQNEAQ (reference sequence).

This clonotype has a handful of counts. This chain joins TRBV4-2 and TRBJ1-5, with D possibly matching TRBD1 (5 bases). CDR1 and CDR2 (germline): LGHNA, YNFKEQ. The CDR3 sequence is 15 residues long. V was clipped by 6 bases and J by 5 bases, with 17 bases between them. This CDR3 reads CASRLQDKLDQPQHF. DNA of the CDR3: TGTGCCAGCAGGCTCCAGGACAAACTTGATCAGCCCCAGCATTTT.

This clonotype has ten or more counts. The chain carries TRBV7-2 and TRBJ2-5; 14 bases are a match to TRBD2. In germline, CDR1 is SGHTA, CDR2 FQGNSA. J gave up 2 bases and V 2 bases, and 4 bases lay outside the gene matches. The CDR3 length is 17 residues. The CDR3 loop reads CASSLSRLAGGQETQYF. The CDR3 nucleotides are TGTGCCAGCAGCTTATCTAGACTAGCGGGGGGGCAAGAGACCCAGTACTTC.

This clonotype was counted a few times. V gene TRBV3-1 combines with J gene TRBJ2-7, with 7 bases lining up with TRBD2. With V trimmed by 4 bases and J by 0 bases, 9 bases remained unmatched. Germline values: CDR1 LGHDT, CDR2 YNNKEL (reference sequence). The CDR3 is 16 amino acids. The CDR3: CASSRAGRGDSYEQYF. The CDR3 DNA reads TGTGCCAGCAGCCGAGCGGGTCGGGGGGACTCCTACGAGCAGTACTTC.

This clonotype was recorded at least ten times. The chain has TRBV7-2 and TRBJ2-1; 9 bases align to TRBD1. Germline CDR1 reads SGHTA; CDR2 reads FQGNSA. This CDR3 contains 14 residues. The junction had 8 bases not matched to a gene; V was cut back by 5 bases and J by 9 bases. CDR3 DNA: TGTGCCAGCAGCCGAACCCTGACAGGGGGTGAGCAGTTCTTC. Its protein product is CASSRTLTGGEQFF.

On this clonotype itself: A much larger clone lies one base from this, so it may be a read error. CDR3 nucleotide sequence: TGCAGTGCTAATTATGGCGGCTACGAGCAGTACTTC. Its protein product is CSANYGGYEQYF. The rearrangement links TRBV20-1 to TRBJ2-4; D ambiguous. The J call is in doubt because the DNA end fits TRBJ2-7 better. The germline gives CDR1 DFQATT, CDR2 SNEGSKA (reference sequence). The CDR3 contains 12 residues.

This clonotype came up a few times. A much larger clone sits a single nucleotide away, making a read error possible. This CDR3 is CASSVGTSGDYNEQYF. Here the CDR3 DNA reads TGTGCCAGCAGTGTAGGGACTAGCGGGGACTACAATGAGCAGTACTTC. V gene TRBV6-6 combines with J gene TRBJ2-7, with 13 bases matching TRBD2. CDR3 length: 16 residues. The germline V gene encodes CDR1 MNHNY and CDR2 SVGAGI (reference sequence). The V gene end was trimmed by 5 bases and the J gene end by 7 bases; junction bases not matched to a gene: 11.

This clonotype came up many times. The V and J genes are TRBV6-1 and TRBJ2-7, with 9 nucleotides matching TRBD1. CDR1 and CDR2 (germline): MNHNS, SASEGT. This CDR3 has 14 residues. J was trimmed by 2 bases and V by 7 bases; bases with no gene match: 6. The CDR3 nucleotides read TGTGCCAGCAACCCGGGACAGGGAGCCTACGAGCAGTACTTC. This gives the protein CASNPGQGAYEQYF.

This clonotype was observed at least ten times. The chain is built from TRBV12-3 or TRBV12-4 and TRBJ1-1; D unresolved. The CDR3 spans 10 residues. The V end lost 6 bases, the J end lost 6 bases, and 5 bases lay between the germline ends. The CDR3 protein is CASSYPEAFF. CDR3 DNA: TGTGCCAGCAGCTACCCTGAAGCTTTCTTT.

This clonotype was recorded a few times. One end of the junction is discordant with germline, which a read error may explain. This chain connects TRBV7-9 to TRBJ1-2; TRBD1 might be the D (6 bases). The CDR3 sequence is 13 residues long. The germline gives CDR1 SEHNR, CDR2 FQNEAQ (reference sequence). The CDR3 coding sequence is TGTGCCAGCAGCTTCAGGGGTGACTATGGCCACACCTTC. This translates into CASSFRGDYGHTF.

This clonotype was counted ten times or more. This chain links TRBV4-2 with TRBJ1-2; TRBD1 is a possible D gene (6 bases). CDR1 is LGHNA, CDR2 YNFKEQ, per germline. The CDR3 extends over 15 amino acids. The V gene lost 0 bases and the J gene lost 5 bases, with 13 bases spanning the gap. The CDR3 bases are TGTGCCAGCAGCCAAGATTCGCGGCAGGGGTATGGCTACACCTTC. This encodes CASSQDSRQGYGYTF.

This clonotype was seen repeatedly, ten times or more. This chain links TRBV12-3 or TRBV12-4 with TRBJ2-5; D is possibly TRBD2 (6 bases). V dropped 5 bases and J dropped 3 bases, with 13 bases sitting between them. The CDR3 has 14 amino acids. CDR3 DNA sequence: TGTGCCAGCAGTCCCCAGGCGGGGAAAGAGACCCAGTACTTC. Amino acids: CASSPQAGKETQYF.

This clonotype was detected ten times or more. The J gene is TRBJ2-7, the V gene TRBV12-3 or TRBV12-4; the D gene is possibly TRBD2 (7 bases). Trimming stripped 6 bases from V and 7 bases from J, with 16 bases between. This CDR3 comprises 13 residues. The CDR3 is CASSRGVTGEQYF. The CDR3 DNA reads as TGTGCCAGCAGCCGGGGGGTCACAGGGGAGCAGTACTTC.